The TCR beta chain under discussion was sequenced for a study of blood T cell repertoires in COVID-19. Study-wide background: Collection of acute and convalescent COVID-19 samples took place in the United States, Italy and Spain.

CDR1 LGHNA and CDR2 YNFKEQ come from the germline V gene. V was shortened by 0 bases and J by 11 bases, with 14 bases between the two germline ends. The CDR3 runs 14 residues. In the study's own analysis: Reference gene primer amplification yielded estimated nucleated cell counts. TCRdb's copy holds only in-frame clones and misses some; the assay was immunoSEQ multiplex PCR. That table supplies the V and J calls and clone size; D and trimming were determined from the DNA. The sample yields 85,000 to 130,000 clones, 85% to 90% seen once. This clonotype was obtained from a human donor in a cohort sampled during active COVID-19. Sequenced: peripheral blood. V and J are TRBV4-2 and TRBJ2-4, with D unresolved. CDR3 residues: CASSQDVGSEVQYF. For the CDR3, the DNA is TGTGCCAGCAGCCAAGATGTTGGCAGCGAGGTTCAGTACTTC.